This T cell receptor beta chain stems from a study of OX40 agonist ivuxolimab in advanced cancers. Generated by immunoSEQ multiplex PCR, the TCRdb table keeps only in-frame clones and is missing some. The sample holds roughly 76,000 clones, 84% seen once. The ends were cut back, 2 bases at V and 6 bases at J, with 16 bases in the middle. The V gene's germline CDR1 is SGHDN and CDR2 FVKESK. This CDR3 spans 15 amino acids. The receptor's source is an adult with an advanced solid tumor such as melanoma, head and neck, liver or kidney cancer. The sample was CD4+ or CD8+ T cells sorted from blood, taken in a trial of the OX40 agonist ivuxolimab. The chain uses TRBV14 and TRBJ1-2, with D perhaps TRBD1 (6 bases). The CDR3 nucleotides read TGTGCCAGCAGCCAAAACAGGGCCGGGAGTGATGGCTACACCTTC. Translated: CASSQNRAGSDGYTF.